This T cell receptor beta chain was identified in a study of vaccination effects on CD4 cells after COVID-19. Findings of the study overall: Long after vaccination, the clones induced by infection and by vaccine shrank markedly in size.

The assay was immunoSEQ multiplex PCR, and TCRdb's table has in-frame clones only and misses some. Altogether about 53,000 clones are present, about three quarters being singletons, with the ten largest covering 2.5% to 3.5%. CDR1 LNHDA and CDR2 SQIVND come from the germline V gene (reference sequence). With 8 bases removed from V and 8 bases from J, the gap between germline ends came to 13 bases. This CDR3 comprises 12 residues. A 10-day culture period preceded the isolation of CD4+ T cells. On this clone: Its target is unknown.

The rearrangement joins TRBV19 to TRBJ2-1; tentatively, D is TRBD2 (6 bases). Here the sequenced sample was CD4+ T cells from PBMCs cultured without peptide, taken before COVID-19 vaccination. This TCR derives from a human donor who received a COVID-19 vaccine. The CDR3 DNA is TGTGCCAGTCGCCGCGCGGGGTATGAGCAGTTCTTC. This translates into CASRRAGYEQFF.